These 3 T cell receptor beta chains came from one sample sequenced in a study of T cell responses to AZD1222 COVID-19 vaccine. Produced via immunoSEQ multiplex PCR; TCRdb's table is partial and in-frame only. The profile shows over 120,000 clones, about nine tenths of them singletons. The material sequenced was peripheral blood, taken on day 0 of AZD1222 vaccination. These receptors were taken from an adult in good health.

In the case of this clone: The sample contains more than one DNA sequence encoding this CDR3. This rearrangement joins TRBV20-1 to TRBJ1-1; D not resolved. The CDR3 totals 11 residues. In germline, CDR1 is DFQATT, CDR2 SNEGSKA (reference sequence). V was cut by 2 bases and J by 1 base, with 2 bases left in between. CDR3 amino acids: CSARRNTEAFF. In DNA, the CDR3 is TGCAGTGCTAGAAGGAACACTGAAGCTTTCTTT.

V usage is TRBV9 and J usage is TRBJ2-2; D is ambiguous. The V end was cut by 3 bases, the J end by 6 bases, with 18 bases between. The CDR3 length is 16 residues. Germline CDR1 is SGDLS and CDR2 is YYNGEE. The CDR3: CASSAPHLEFAGELFF. The CDR3 nucleotides read TGTGCCAGCAGCGCGCCACACTTAGAGTTCGCCGGGGAGCTGTTTTTT.

The chain is built from TRBV18 and TRBJ2-3; tentatively, D is TRBD1 or TRBD2 (5 bases each). Trimming took 3 bases from V and 2 from J, leaving 9 bases between them. This CDR3 comprises 14 residues. Germline CDR1 reads KGHSH; CDR2 reads LQKENI. The CDR3 DNA follows: TGTGCCAGCTCACCTGAGGGGAACACAGATACGCAGTATTTT. Translated: CASSPEGNTDTQYF.